This is a list of T cell receptor beta chains from one sample in a study of radiation and T cells in renal cell carcinoma. Clones were sequenced by immunoSEQ multiplex PCR, and TCRdb holds only the in-frame ones, with some missing. The sample has 70,000 or so clones, about four fifths seen once. Sample: blood, taken from a patient whose treatment included radiotherapy and nephrectomy. Receptors originate from a man aged 60 to 69 with renal cell carcinoma. Both conserved end residues are trimmed from each CDR3.

TRBV19	ASSPSGQAISYEQY
TRBV28	ASIQSLSGNTIY
TRBV18	ASSPGTNSYEQY
TRBV5-1	ASSLELGTGDYFRAEQY
TRBV25-1	ASSEWPGQSRQY
TRBV21-1	AIMPPPGQGGSGELF
TRBV25-1	ASSELQRTDTQY
TRBV11-2	ASSLDILPTGPNTEAF
TRBV5-6	ASSGIAKTEAF
TRBV19	ASSMPGLNYGYT
TRBV2	ASSEAGLAGGNTDTQY
TRBV9	ASSVTPDYDSTDTQY
TRBV29-1	SVLGNTGELF
TRBV10-3	AITGSGTGELF
TRBV28	ASSLRGANYGYT
TRBV7-2	ASRTGFSNEKLF
TRBV19	ASSMSGLRDTQY
TRBV7-9	ASSSLSGGNTGELF
TRBV13	ASSLVGGRNEQY
TRBV5-1	ASSGTGVKEKLF
TRBV27	ASSVLGGARQPQH
TRBV2	ASGAGGAYNEQF
TRBV6-1	ASCRENTEAF
TRBV11-3	ASSFGGSTDTQY
TRBV28	ASTRVAYGYT
TRBV4-2	ASSQGVGQASGNTIY
TRBV21-1	ASSKWDQSLDGSSYNEQF
TRBV13	ASSLYGRRVYGYT
TRBV19	ASSADVFNQPQH
TRBV5-4	ASSAARGGSGNTIY
TRBV5-1	ASNPGQGPYGYT